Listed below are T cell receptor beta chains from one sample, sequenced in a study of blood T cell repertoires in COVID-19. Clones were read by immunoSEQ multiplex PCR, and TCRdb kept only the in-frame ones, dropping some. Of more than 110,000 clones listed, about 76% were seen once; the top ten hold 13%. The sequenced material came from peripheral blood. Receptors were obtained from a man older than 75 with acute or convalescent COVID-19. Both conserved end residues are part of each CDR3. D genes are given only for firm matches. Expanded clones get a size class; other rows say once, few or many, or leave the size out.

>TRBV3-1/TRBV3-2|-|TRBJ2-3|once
CASSQEEVTQYF
TGTGCCAGCAGCCAAGAAGAGGTTACGCAGTATTTT
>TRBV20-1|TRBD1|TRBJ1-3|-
CSARDSYAIYF
TGCAGTGCCAGGGACAGTTATGCCATATATTTT
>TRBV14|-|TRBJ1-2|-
CASSQAVAGAALSF
TGTGCCAGCAGCCAAGCGGTGGCAGGGGCAGCTTTATCTTTC
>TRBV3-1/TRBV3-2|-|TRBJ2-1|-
CASSQEPSSSEQFF
TGTGCCAGCAGCCAAGAGCCTAGTTCCAGCGAGCAGTTCTTC
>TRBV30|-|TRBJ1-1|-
CAWIPRSDTEAFF
TGTGCCTGGATACCCCGCTCGGACACTGAAGCTTTCTTT
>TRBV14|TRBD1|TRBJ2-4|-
CASSRLTGGASKNIQYF
TGTGCCAGCAGCCGCTTGACAGGGGGCGCTTCCAAAAACATTCAGTACTTC
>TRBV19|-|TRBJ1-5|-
CASSISTGLWQPQHF
TGTGCCAGTAGTATTTCCACAGGGCTTTGGCAGCCCCAGCATTTT
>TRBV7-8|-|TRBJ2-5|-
CASTGRETQYF
TGTGCCAGCACGGGAAGAGAGACCCAGTACTTC
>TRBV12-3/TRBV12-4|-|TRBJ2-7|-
CASSIGLEQYF
TGTGCCAGCAGTATAGGTCTCGAGCAGTACTTC
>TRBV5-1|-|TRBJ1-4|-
CASSLVSGEGEKLFF
TGCGCCAGCAGCTTGGTGTCAGGGGAAGGTGAAAAACTGTTTTTT
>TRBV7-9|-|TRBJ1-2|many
CASSLVGGPLGYTF
TGTGCCAGCAGCTTAGTTGGAGGGCCGCTTGGCTACACCTTC
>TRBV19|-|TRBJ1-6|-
CASSIAQADSPLHF
TGTGCCAGTAGTATTGCCCAGGCTGATTCACCCCTCCACTTT
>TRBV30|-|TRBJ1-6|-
CAWRWMGDSPLHF
TGTGCCTGGAGGTGGATGGGAGATTCACCCCTCCACTTT
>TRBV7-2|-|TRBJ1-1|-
CASSLGSVSNTEAFF
TGTGCCAGCAGCTTAGGGAGTGTATCGAACACTGAAGCTTTCTTT
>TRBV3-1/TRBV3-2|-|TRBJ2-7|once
CASSQDRSTYEQYF
TGTGCCAGCAGCCAAGATCGGAGCACCTACGAGCAGTACTTC
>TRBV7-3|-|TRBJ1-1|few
CASSSTSGTEAFF
TGTGCCAGCAGCTCTACCTCCGGCACTGAAGCTTTCTTT
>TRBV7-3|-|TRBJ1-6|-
CASSPTTYSPLHF
TGTGCCAGCAGCCCGACGACATATTCACCCCTCCACTTT
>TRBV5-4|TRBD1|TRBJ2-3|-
CASRYSTPGGAGRTQYF
TGTGCCAGCAGATATTCCACCCCAGGGGGCGCAGGGAGGACGCAGTATTTT
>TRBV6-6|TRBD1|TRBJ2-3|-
CASSPPDRGTDTQYF
TGTGCCAGCAGTCCCCCGGACAGGGGAACAGATACGCAGTATTTT
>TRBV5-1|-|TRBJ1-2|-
CASSLRDSYGYTF
TGCGCCAGCAGCCTTAGGGACTCCTATGGCTACACCTTC
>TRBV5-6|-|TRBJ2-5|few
CASSPWGLQETQYF
TGTGCCAGCAGCCCTTGGGGCCTCCAAGAGACCCAGTACTTC
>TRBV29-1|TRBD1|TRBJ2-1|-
CSVDRGRGNEQFF
TGCAGCGTGGACAGGGGGCGCGGCAATGAGCAGTTCTTC
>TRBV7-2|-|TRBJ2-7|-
CASSLGHPYEQYF
TGTGCCAGCAGCTTAGGACACCCTTACGAGCAGTACTTC
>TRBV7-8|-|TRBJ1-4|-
CASSLGTGNAEKLFF
TGTGCCAGCAGCTTAGGGACGGGGAATGCTGAAAAACTGTTTTTT
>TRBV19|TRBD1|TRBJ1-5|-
CASSIRQGARQPQHF
TGTGCCAGTAGTATACGACAGGGGGCGAGGCAGCCCCAGCATTTT
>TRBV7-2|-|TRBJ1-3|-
CASSLASQGPGNTIYF
TGTGCCAGCAGCTTAGCTAGCCAGGGCCCTGGAAACACCATATATTTT
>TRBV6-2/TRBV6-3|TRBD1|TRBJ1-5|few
CASSSRQGGPNQPQHF
TGTGCCAGCAGTTCACGACAGGGGGGACCCAATCAGCCCCAGCATTTT
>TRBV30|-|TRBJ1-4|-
CAWSYPTRGEKLFF
TGTGCCTGGAGTTACCCCACCCGGGGTGAAAAACTGTTTTTT
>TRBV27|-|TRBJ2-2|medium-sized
CASSLAGAPELFF
TGTGCCAGCAGTTTGGCGGGGGCCCCGGAGCTGTTTTTT
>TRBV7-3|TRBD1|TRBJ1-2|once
CASSSGQGYGYTF
TGTGCCAGCAGCTCGGGACAGGGCTATGGCTACACCTTC
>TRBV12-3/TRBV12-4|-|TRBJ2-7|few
CASSFMYEQYF
TGTGCCAGCAGTTTCATGTACGAGCAGTACTTC